This T cell receptor beta chain was documented in a study of shared T cell receptors in the human thymus. Clones were sequenced by immunoSEQ multiplex PCR, and TCRdb holds only the in-frame ones, with some missing. The sample has about 400,000 clones; approximately 95% are singletons. With 7 bases clipped from V and 5 bases from J, the junction kept 9 bases outside the gene matches. CDR3 length equals 15 residues. CDR1 SQVTM and CDR2 ANQGSEA come from the germline V gene. The source of this sequence is a human donor. Input material: thymocytes. V is TRBV29-1 and J is TRBJ2-1, with TRBD2 matching over 12 bases. CDR3 nucleotide sequence: TGCAGCGCCCCCCTATGGACTAGCGGGAACAATGAGCAGTTCTTC. This sequence encodes CSAPLWTSGNNEQFF.